This T cell receptor beta chain was recovered during a study of blood T cell repertoires in COVID-19. As for the study in general: The United States, Italy and Spain were the sources of the acute and convalescent COVID-19 samples. PBMCs, B-cell-depleted T cells, or T cells were the source of the cDNA or gDNA that made up the material.

This CDR3 comprises 14 residues. Germline assignment: CDR1 SEHNR and CDR2 FQNEAQ (reference sequence). The V end was cut by 3 bases, the J end by 1 base, with 9 bases between. Original processing notes: Nucleated cell counts were estimated from reference gene primer amplification. Produced via immunoSEQ multiplex PCR; TCRdb's table is partial and in-frame only. V and J calls and clone size are as listed in that table; D and trimming were resolved from the DNA. The sample has some 66,000 clones, approximately 82% seen once; the top ten hold 5% to 8%. V and J are TRBV7-9 and TRBJ1-2; D might be TRBD1 (6 bases). Sequences were obtained from peripheral blood. The TCR comes from a man aged 55 to 70 with acute or convalescent COVID-19. The CDR3 loop reads CASSFNRVNYGYTF. CDR3 DNA sequence: TGTGCCAGCAGCTTCAACAGGGTTAACTATGGCTACACCTTC.